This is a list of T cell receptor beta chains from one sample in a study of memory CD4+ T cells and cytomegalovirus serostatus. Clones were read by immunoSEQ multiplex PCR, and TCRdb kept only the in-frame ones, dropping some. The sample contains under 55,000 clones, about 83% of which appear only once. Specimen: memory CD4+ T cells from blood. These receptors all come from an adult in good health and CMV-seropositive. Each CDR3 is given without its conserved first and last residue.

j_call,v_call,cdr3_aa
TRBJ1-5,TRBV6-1,ASRPAGSYNQPQH
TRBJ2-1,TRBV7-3,ASSPLAGVVNEQF
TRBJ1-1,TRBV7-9,ASSLRAGLGEAF
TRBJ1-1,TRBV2,ASSWDTEAF
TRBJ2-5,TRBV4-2,ASSPRTEETQY
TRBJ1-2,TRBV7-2,ASSLARGQGRGYT
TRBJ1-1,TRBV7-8,ASSPGGTAREAF
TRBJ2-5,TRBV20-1,TAGEETQY
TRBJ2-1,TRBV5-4,ASSSGQVNEQF
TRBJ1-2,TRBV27,ASSLVQGNGYT
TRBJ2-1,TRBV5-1,ASSLDHSTNEQF
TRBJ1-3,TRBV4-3,ASSGEVFSGNTIY
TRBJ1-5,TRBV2,ASKGSGQPQH
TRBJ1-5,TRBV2,ASSFTVGNQPQH
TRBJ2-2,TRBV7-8,ASKSGTVNTGELF
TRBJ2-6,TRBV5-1,ASSNYDPGQGFGANVLT
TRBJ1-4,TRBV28,ASRTGYVSNEKLF
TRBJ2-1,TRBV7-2,ASSLLPGTSRYNEQF
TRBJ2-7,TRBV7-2,ASSLYPGRQYEQY
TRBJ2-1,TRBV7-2,ASSLGGLEF
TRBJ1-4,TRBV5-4,ASSLDSQGEKLF
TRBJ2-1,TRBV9,ASSVAGGSYNEQF
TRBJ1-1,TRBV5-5,ASRASGGSEAF
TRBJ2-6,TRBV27,ASSRDRGTGANVLT
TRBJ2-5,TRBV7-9,ASSLALAGGLETQY
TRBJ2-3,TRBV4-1,ASSLRSLGEGWTDTQY
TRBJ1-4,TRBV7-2,ASSSAGVYGEKLF
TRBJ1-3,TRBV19,ASSSTERRLGSRY
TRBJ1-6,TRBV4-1,ASSQGQELSPLH
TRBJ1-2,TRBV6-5,ASSPTGWTNYGYT
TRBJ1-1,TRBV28,ASSLGGAGRVNTEAF
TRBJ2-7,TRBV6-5,ATTRTGPNYEQY
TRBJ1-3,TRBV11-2,ASSFERGDTIY
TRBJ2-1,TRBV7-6,ASSLGEVEQF
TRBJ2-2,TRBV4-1,ASRARGNTGELF
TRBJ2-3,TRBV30,AWSVQGGTDTQY
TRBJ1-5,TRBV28,ASGGQAGNQPQH
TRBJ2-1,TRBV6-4,ASAYSGTSYNEQF
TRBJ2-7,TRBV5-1,ASSLTGGTYEQY
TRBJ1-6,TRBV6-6,ASSSGHRLRALH
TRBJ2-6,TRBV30,AWGTVTGVLT
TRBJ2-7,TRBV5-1,ASSLGADPSYEQY
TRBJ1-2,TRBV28,ASSLGLNYGYT
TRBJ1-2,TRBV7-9,ASSLGLDRGFLT
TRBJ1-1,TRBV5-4,ASSLESGGRSSEAF
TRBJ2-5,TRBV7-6,ASSLAGGHQETQY
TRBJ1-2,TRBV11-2,ASSRTDTNYGYT
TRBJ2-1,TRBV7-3,ASSLHSGGNEQF
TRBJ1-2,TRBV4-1,ASSQPGTGSYGYT
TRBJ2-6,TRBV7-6,ASSPVTVSGANVLT
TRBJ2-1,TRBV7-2,ASSQINRGTEQF
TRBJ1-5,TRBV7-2,ASSFNRNQPQH
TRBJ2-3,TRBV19,ASSNDRADTQY